This T cell receptor beta chain was found in a study of blood T cell repertoires in COVID-19. Across the whole study: Samples of COVID-19 (acute and convalescent) were obtained from the United States, Italy and Spain. T cells, B-cell-depleted T cells, or PBMCs provided the cDNA or gDNA that served as material.

Trimming removed 8 bases from V and 2 bases from J, with 10 bases in between. The germline V gene encodes CDR1 MNHEY and CDR2 SVGAGI. The CDR3 has 13 residues. In the study's own analysis: Reference gene primers were amplified, and this amplification served to estimate nucleated cell counts. Sequencing used immunoSEQ multiplex PCR; TCRdb keeps in-frame clones, though not all of them. The DNA gave D and trimming, while V, J and clone size come from that table. The data show 95,000 to 150,000 clones, with roughly 88% seen just once and 3.5% to 5% held by the top ten. Material for sequencing was peripheral blood. The receptor was derived from a man in his forties or fifties with acute or convalescent COVID-19. The V call is TRBV6-5, the J call TRBJ1-5; D is uncertain. The CDR3 loop reads CASAQEGNQPQHF. The CDR3 coding sequence is TGTGCCAGCGCGCAGGAAGGCAATCAGCCCCAGCATTTT.